The T cell receptor (beta chain) described here comes from a study of T cells in localized non-small cell lung cancer. Broader study findings: A median of approximately 50 of the top 100 tumor clones appeared in adjacent lung, which was paired and uninvolved. Exceeding tumor, uninvolved adjacent lung had the highest T cell clonality.

Here immunoSEQ multiplex PCR was the method, and the copy in TCRdb shows in-frame clones only, minus some. The table shows approximately 11,000 clones, with roughly 80% occurring only once. On this clone: What it binds is not known. The junction shows a germline mismatch at one end, possibly a read error.

CDR1 is LGHNA, CDR2 YSLEER, per germline. The CDR3 has 14 amino acids. The TCR originated in a female donor over 55 with stage II lung adenocarcinoma. V gene TRBV4-3 combines with J gene TRBJ1-1, with 9 bases aligning to TRBD1. Sequenced material: peripheral blood mononuclear cells, taken before any cancer treatment. The CDR3 protein is CASTVKQGAGVASF. CDR3 sequence (DNA): TGCGCCAGCACTGTTAAACAGGGGGCGGGAGTCGCTTCCTTT.